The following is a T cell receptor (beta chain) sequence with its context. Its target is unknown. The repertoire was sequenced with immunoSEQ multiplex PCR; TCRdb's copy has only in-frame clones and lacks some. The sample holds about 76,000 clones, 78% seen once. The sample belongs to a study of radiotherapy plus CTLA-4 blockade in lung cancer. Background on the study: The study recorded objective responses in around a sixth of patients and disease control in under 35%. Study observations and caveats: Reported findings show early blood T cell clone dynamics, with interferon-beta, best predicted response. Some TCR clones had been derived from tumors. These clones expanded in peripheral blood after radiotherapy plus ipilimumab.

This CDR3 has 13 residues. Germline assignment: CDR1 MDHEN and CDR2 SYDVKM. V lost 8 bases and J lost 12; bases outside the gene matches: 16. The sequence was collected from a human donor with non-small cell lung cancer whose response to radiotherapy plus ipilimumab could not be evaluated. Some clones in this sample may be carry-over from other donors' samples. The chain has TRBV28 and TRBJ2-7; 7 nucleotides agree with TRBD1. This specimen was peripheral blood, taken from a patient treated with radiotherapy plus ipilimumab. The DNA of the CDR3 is TGTGCCAGCCAGTCCGGACAGGCCAAATCTGGGTACTTC. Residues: CASQSGQAKSGYF.